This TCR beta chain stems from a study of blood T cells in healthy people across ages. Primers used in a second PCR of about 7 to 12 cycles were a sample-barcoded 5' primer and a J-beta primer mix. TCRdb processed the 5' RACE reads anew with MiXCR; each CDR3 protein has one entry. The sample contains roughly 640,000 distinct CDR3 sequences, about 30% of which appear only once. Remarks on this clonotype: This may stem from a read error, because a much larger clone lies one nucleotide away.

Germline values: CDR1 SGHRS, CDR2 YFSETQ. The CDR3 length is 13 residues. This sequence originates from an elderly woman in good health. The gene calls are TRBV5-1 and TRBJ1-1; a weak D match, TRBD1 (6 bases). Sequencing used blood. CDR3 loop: CACSWQGYTEAFF. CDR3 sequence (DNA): TGCGCCTGCAGCTGGCAGGGGTACACTGAAGCTTTCTTT.